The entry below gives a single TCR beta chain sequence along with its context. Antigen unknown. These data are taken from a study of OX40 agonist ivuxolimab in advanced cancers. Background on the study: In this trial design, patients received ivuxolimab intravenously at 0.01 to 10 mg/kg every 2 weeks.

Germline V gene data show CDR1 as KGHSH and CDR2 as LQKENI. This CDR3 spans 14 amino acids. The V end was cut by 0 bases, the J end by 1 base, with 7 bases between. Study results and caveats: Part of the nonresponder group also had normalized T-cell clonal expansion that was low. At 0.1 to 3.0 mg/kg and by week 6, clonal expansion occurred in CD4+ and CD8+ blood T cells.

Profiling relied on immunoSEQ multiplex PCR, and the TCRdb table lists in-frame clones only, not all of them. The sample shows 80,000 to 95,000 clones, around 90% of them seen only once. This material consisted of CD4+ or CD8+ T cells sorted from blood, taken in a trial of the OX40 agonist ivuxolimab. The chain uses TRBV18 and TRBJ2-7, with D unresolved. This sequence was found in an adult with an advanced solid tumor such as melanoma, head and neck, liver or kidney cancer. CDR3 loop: CASSPPSVSYEQYF. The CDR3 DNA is TGTGCCAGCTCACCACCAAGTGTTTCCTACGAGCAGTACTTC.